The subject of this entry is one T cell receptor beta chain. The record originates from a study of blood T cell repertoires in COVID-19. About the study: Samples of COVID-19 (acute and convalescent) were obtained from the United States, Italy and Spain. PBMCs, B-cell-depleted T cells, or T cells provided the cDNA or gDNA that made up the material.

Original methodology: Using reference gene primer amplification, nucleated cell counts were estimated. Measured with immunoSEQ multiplex PCR; TCRdb has only the in-frame clones, and not every one. V and J calls and clone size come straight from that table; D and trimming were deduced from the DNA. The table has 200,000 to 250,000 clones, about 83% seen once; the top ten hold around 6%. Specimen: peripheral blood. The clonotype originates from a human donor in a cohort sampled during active COVID-19.

The DNA for the CDR3 is TGTGCCACCAGTGACCCCGGGACTAGCGCGGTCTACGAGCAGTACTTC. It translates to CATSDPGTSAVYEQYF. The rearrangement uses TRBV24-1 and TRBJ2-7; 10 bases map to TRBD2. This CDR3 region has 16 residues. The germline V gene encodes CDR1 KGHDR and CDR2 SFDVKD. The junction had 8 bases not matched to a gene; V was cut back by 4 bases and J by 3 bases.